Below, 21 T cell receptor beta chains from the same sample are listed, as sequenced in a study of cytomegalovirus exposure and HLA in healthy donors. Both 60 Vbeta primers and 13 Jbeta primers went into the PCR. Sequencing used immunoSEQ multiplex PCR; TCRdb keeps in-frame clones, though not all of them. The sample lists under 200,000 clones, roughly 78% seen once, with approximately 2.3% in the top ten. The specimen sequenced was PBMCs. These receptors originate from a man between 40 and 49 years old in good health and CMV-seronegative.

V is TRBV5-6 and J is TRBJ2-3; 7 bases fit TRBD2. The CDR3 has 15 residues. The J segment lost 8 bases and the V segment lost 8 bases, leaving 17 bases of the junction unmatched. CDR1 SGHDT and CDR2 YYEEEE come from the germline V gene. CDR3 DNA: TGTGCCAGACACAAGTCCTTGGGGGGGAACTGTACGCAGTATTTT. Protein sequence: CARHKSLGGNCTQYF.

This chain joins TRBV5-4 and TRBJ2-1; TRBD2 is a possible D gene (5 bases). Per germline, CDR1 SGHNT and CDR2 YYREEE (reference sequence). Trimming left V 6 bases short and J 1 base short, with 8 bases between. The length of the CDR3 is 13 residues. DNA of the CDR3: TGTGCCAGCACGAGGGATTCCTACAATGAGCAGTTCTTC. As protein: CASTRDSYNEQFF.

The chain combines TRBV27 with TRBJ1-6; a weak D match, TRBD1 (5 bases). This CDR3 has 14 residues. Germline loops: CDR1 MNHEY, CDR2 SMNVEV (reference sequence). Trimming shortened V by 7 bases and J by 10 bases, and 17 bases separated the two germline ends. As DNA, the CDR3 is TGTGCCAGCATCTCTGGGGGGATTAGATCACCCCTCCACTTT. It specifies CASISGGIRSPLHF.

The chain couples TRBV30 to TRBJ1-5; no definite D call. The CDR3 runs 14 residues. Trimming removed 0 bases from V and 9 bases from J, with 15 bases in between. CDR1 GTSNPN and CDR2 SVGIG come from the germline V gene (reference sequence). The CDR3 DNA is TGTGCCTGGAGTGTAGGGAGAGAAAGTCCGCCCCAGCATTTT. This translates into CAWSVGRESPPQHF.

This chain connects TRBV5-4 to TRBJ2-7, with 9 bases identical to TRBD2. The CDR3 runs 14 residues. Germline values: CDR1 SGHNT, CDR2 YYREEE (reference sequence). V dropped 2 bases and J dropped 4; count of bases not matched to a gene: 4. The CDR3 here is CASSFGLAGYEQYF. The CDR3 region has the DNA TGTGCCAGCAGCTTTGGTCTAGCGGGGTACGAGCAGTACTTC. The full variable domain, in which reference TRBV5-4 and TRBJ2-7 provide the parts outside the CDR3, is ETGVTQSPTHLIKTRGQQVTLRCSSQSGHNTVSWYQQALGQGPQFIFQYYREEENGRGNFPPRFSGLQFPNYSSELNVNALELDDSALYLCASSFGLAGYEQYFGPGTRLTVT.

Details on this clone: Other DNA variants within this sample encode the same CDR3. V is TRBV30 and J is TRBJ2-7; TRBD1 agrees at 10 bases. Germline CDR1 GTSNPN, CDR2 SVGIG (reference sequence). The CDR3 consists of 14 residues. The V gene end was trimmed by 0 bases and the J gene end by 6 bases; junction bases not matched to a gene: 5. CDR3 sequence (DNA): TGTGCCTGGAGTGTACTTGGACAGGGGGGCGAGCAGTACTTC. Translated: CAWSVLGQGGEQYF.

The rearrangement joins TRBV28 to TRBJ2-5, with TRBD1 identical over 9 bases. The J call may be in error: the DNA end matches TRBJ2-7 better. Germline loops: CDR1 MDHEN, CDR2 SYDVKM. The CDR3 contains 14 residues. CDR3 residues: CASSFRDRECEQYF. Here the CDR3 DNA reads TGTGCCAGCAGCTTCCGGGACAGGGAGTGCGAGCAGTACTTC.

This chain connects TRBV7-2 to TRBJ1-1; D possibly corresponds to TRBD1 (6 bases). V lost 6 bases to trimming and J lost 11 bases, with 16 bases between them. Germline V gives CDR1 SGHTA, CDR2 FQGNSA. The CDR3 loop spans 12 amino acids. CDR3 coding DNA: TGTGCCAGCAGTTTACAGGGCCGGGAGGCTTTCTTT. This codes for CASSLQGREAFF.

The J gene is TRBJ1-1, the V gene TRBV10-1; the D gene is possibly TRBD1 (5 bases). The CDR3 spans 16 residues. V was shortened by 4 bases and J by 0 bases, with 15 bases between the two germline ends. CDR1 is WNHNN and CDR2 is SYGVQD in the germline V gene (reference sequence). The CDR3 nucleotides read TGCGCCAGCAGTGTAGGGGATATCACGATGAACACTGAAGCTTTCTTT. It is translated as CASSVGDITMNTEAFF.

V gene TRBV19 combines with J gene TRBJ1-2; D is possibly TRBD1 (5 bases). V shed 3 bases and J shed 8 bases, with 10 bases lying between them. This CDR3 has 12 amino acids. Germline V gives CDR1 LNHDA, CDR2 SQIVND (reference sequence). The CDR3 reads CASSMAGEGYTF. CDR3 sequence (DNA): TGTGCCAGTAGTATGGCGGGGGAAGGCTACACCTTC.

Of note for this clone: Other DNA sequences in this specimen translate into the identical CDR3. CDR3 coding DNA: TGCAGCGTTGGCGGAAGCTCCTACGAGCAGTACTTC. Its protein product is CSVGGSSYEQYF. The chain links TRBV29-1 to TRBJ2-7, with D uncertain. The CDR3 runs to 12 residues. Trimming removed 4 bases from V and 0 bases from J, with 7 bases in between. The germline V gene encodes CDR1 SQVTM and CDR2 ANQGSEA.

The genes are TRBV4-2 and TRBJ1-2; D call uncertain. Per germline, CDR1 LGHNA and CDR2 YNFKEQ. V shed 2 bases and J shed 7 bases, with 14 bases lying between them. The CDR3 length is 14 residues. This chain's CDR3 is CASSQIRGKGGYTF. The CDR3 bases are TGTGCCAGCAGCCAAATCCGGGGAAAGGGTGGCTACACCTTC.

With regard to this clone: In the same sample, other DNA sequences code for this CDR3. The chain employs TRBV27 and TRBJ2-2, with D unresolved. Germline V gives CDR1 MNHEY, CDR2 SMNVEV (reference sequence). CDR3 length: 13 amino acids. Trimming removed 8 bases from V and 1 base from J, with 8 bases in between. The CDR3 nucleotides read TGTGCCAGCCTTCACGGGAACACCGGGGAGCTGTTTTTT. It is translated as CASLHGNTGELFF.

The J gene is TRBJ1-6, the V gene TRBV28; TRBD1 agrees at 7 bases. Germline assignment: CDR1 MDHEN and CDR2 SYDVKM. The V and J ends lost 6 bases and 4 bases, in that order; junction bases with no gene match: 6. This CDR3 comprises 15 residues. The CDR3 DNA reads TGTGCCAGCAGATTACGGGACAGTTATAATTCACCCCTCCACTTT. Its protein is CASRLRDSYNSPLHF.

On this clone: The same CDR3 arises from other DNA sequences in this sample as well. The rearrangement joins TRBV19 to TRBJ1-5, with D perhaps TRBD1 (6 bases). V shed 3 bases and J shed 0 bases, with 9 bases lying between them. Germline assignment: CDR1 LNHDA and CDR2 SQIVND (reference sequence). CDR3 length equals 15 residues. DNA of the CDR3: TGTGCCAGTAGTATTGGACAGTATAGCAATCAGCCCCAGCATTTT. This sequence encodes CASSIGQYSNQPQHF.

This CDR3 is CASSQALAGTGEQYF. For the CDR3, the DNA is TGCGCCAGCAGCCAGGCTCTAGCCGGGACAGGGGAGCAGTACTTC. The chain is built from TRBV4-3 and TRBJ2-7, with TRBD1 matching over 9 bases. The CDR3 runs to 15 residues. V shed 3 bases and J 7 bases; nucleotides not matched to a gene: 10. CDR1 and CDR2 (germline): LGHNA, YSLEER.

This clone was detected once. The V and J genes are TRBV5-6 and TRBJ2-2; 7 bases line up with TRBD2. Germline values: CDR1 SGHDT, CDR2 YYEEEE. CDR3 length equals 15 residues. Trimming at V came to 0 bases and at J to 5 bases, leaving 4 bases not matched to a gene. Written as DNA, the CDR3 is TGTGCCAGCAGCTTGGGACTAGCTAAGACCGGGGAGCTGTTTTTT. Translating gives CASSLGLAKTGELFF.

V gene TRBV7-2 combines with J gene TRBJ2-1; 13 bases are shared with TRBD2. CDR3 length: 16 residues. Unmatched junction bases numbered 4, after V lost 5 bases and J lost 3 bases. Germline CDR1 and CDR2: SGHTA and FQGNSA. The CDR3 loop reads CASSTRTSGSYNEQFF. CDR3 bases: TGTGCCAGCAGCACCCGGACTAGCGGGAGCTACAATGAGCAGTTCTTC.

Of note for this clone: A read error may produce the germline difference seen at one junction end. CDR3 in DNA: TGTTCCAGCAGTTCCTTAGGAGTCCGGGGGGATGAAAAACTGTTTTTT. Encoded protein: CSSSSLGVRGDEKLFF. The rearrangement joins TRBV7-9 to TRBJ1-4; weak D call: TRBD1 (5 bases). The CDR3 contains 16 residues. Per the germline V gene, CDR1 is SEHNR and CDR2 is FQNEAQ (reference sequence).

This clone was seen a few times. V and J are TRBV7-2 and TRBJ2-3, with D possibly being TRBD2 (6 bases). The V end was cut by 5 bases, the J end by 2 bases, with 14 bases between. The CDR3 is 15 amino acids. CDR1 SGHTA and CDR2 FQGNSA come from the germline V gene. In DNA form, the CDR3 reads TGTGCCAGCAGCCACTCCGGGGGAACCACAGATACGCAGTATTTT. Translation gives CASSHSGGTTDTQYF.

This clone was picked up a small number of times. This sequence joins TRBV7-9 and TRBJ2-5, with TRBD2 identical over 7 bases. The V and J ends lost 3 bases and 5 bases, in that order; junction bases with no gene match: 6. This CDR3 contains 14 residues. Germline CDR1 reads SEHNR; CDR2 reads FQNEAQ (reference sequence). CDR3 protein: CASSLGGSIETQYF. In DNA form, the CDR3 reads TGTGCCAGCAGCTTGGGCGGGAGCATTGAGACCCAGTACTTC.